Only one count was recorded for the clone carrying this T cell receptor (beta chain). The antigen is undetermined. The PCR was carried out with 60 Vbeta primers and 13 Jbeta primers. The data were produced by immunoSEQ multiplex PCR, yet TCRdb's version contains in-frame clones alone and is incomplete. The sample comprises more than 200,000 clones, roughly 80% of which are singletons, and roughly 15% rests with the top ten. The CDR3 has 14 amino acids. V was trimmed by 8 bases and J by 0 bases, leaving 13 bases between them. Germline assignment: CDR1 SNHLY and CDR2 FYNNEI. This entry comes from a study of cytomegalovirus exposure and HLA in healthy donors. At the level of the study: Falling in the Caucasian-associated ancestry cluster were less than 85% of around 370 genotyped donors.

Study-wide points: Upon later analysis, HLA-associated TCR beta chains proved more clonally expanded than other, equally common chains. When analyzed later, a missense DCLRE1C variant was found to be linked to TCR beta V- and J-gene trimming. Most observed TCR sequences were rare, whereas some public TCRs were detected in many donors.

The V and J genes are TRBV2 and TRBJ1-1, with unresolved D. Sequencing input: PBMCs. This sequence originates from a man between 35 and 55 years old in good health and CMV-seronegative. CDR3 amino acids: CASRSGSMNTEAFF. In nucleotides, the CDR3 is TGTGCCAGCCGTAGCGGCTCCATGAACACTGAAGCTTTCTTT.